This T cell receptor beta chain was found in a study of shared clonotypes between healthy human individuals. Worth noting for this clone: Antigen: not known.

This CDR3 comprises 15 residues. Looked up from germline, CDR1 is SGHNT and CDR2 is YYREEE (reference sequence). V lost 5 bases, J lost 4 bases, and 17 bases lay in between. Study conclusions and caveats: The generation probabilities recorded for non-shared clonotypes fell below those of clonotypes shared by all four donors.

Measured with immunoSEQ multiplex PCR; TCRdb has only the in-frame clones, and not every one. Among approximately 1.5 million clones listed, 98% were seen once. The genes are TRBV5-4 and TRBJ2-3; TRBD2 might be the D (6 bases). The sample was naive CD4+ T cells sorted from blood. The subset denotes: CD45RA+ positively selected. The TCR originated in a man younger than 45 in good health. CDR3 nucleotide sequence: TGTGCCAGCAGGACCGCGGGCGGGAATTCAGATACGCAGTATTTT. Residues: CASRTAGGNSDTQYF.